This passage covers 6 T cell receptor beta chains from one sample sequenced in a study of T cell responses to AZD1222 COVID-19 vaccine (dated by TCRdb to about 2021). Receptor amplification or capture employed the immunoSEQ multiplex PCR assay. TCRdb obtained this table from immuneACCESS and retained in-frame rearrangements with V and J assigned. These tables miss some clones; where compared with another copy, unresolved V genes account for less than half of the shortfall, and the remainder is unexplained. The sample table lists some 28,000 clones, just under 80% of them with a count of one. The top ten hold 5.8% of the sample. According to the study, the label for this sample's time point signals: baseline before first vaccination. The sequences come from peripheral blood, collected on day 0 of AZD1222 vaccination. The source is an adult in good health.

This clone has just a few counts. This chain uses TRBV24-1 with TRBJ2-4, with 9 bases fitting TRBD1. Germline trimming cut 2 bases from V and 8 bases from J; bases unmatched to any gene: 6. The CDR3 has 15 residues. The germline V gene encodes CDR1 KGHDR and CDR2 SFDVKD. CDR3: CATSDSGTGNDIQYF. CDR3 DNA sequence: TGTGCCACCAGTGATTCCGGGACAGGGAATGACATTCAGTACTTC.

The chain uses TRBV18 and TRBJ2-1, with 9 bases matching TRBD2. The trim removed 4 bases at V and 5 bases at J, leaving 0 bases unmatched. CDR3 length equals 13 residues. Germline V gene data show CDR1 as KGHSH and CDR2 as LQKENI. CDR3 loop: CASSLAGDNEQFF. The CDR3 bases are TGTGCCAGCTCACTAGCGGGGGACAATGAGCAGTTCTTC.

The genes are TRBV11-2 and TRBJ2-7; TRBD2 is a possible D gene (6 bases). This CDR3 is built from 14 residues. Looked up from germline, CDR1 is SGHAT and CDR2 is FQNNGV. Trimming removed 3 bases from V and 0 bases from J, with 9 bases in between. The CDR3 protein is CASSFGGDSYEQYF. CDR3 DNA sequence: TGTGCCAGCAGCTTTGGAGGGGACTCCTACGAGCAGTACTTC.

V gene TRBV5-6 combines with J gene TRBJ1-2, with 8 positions matching TRBD1. From germline, CDR1 is SGHDT and CDR2 YYEEEE. The CDR3 length is 15 residues. The junction had 10 bases not matched to a gene; V was cut back by 5 bases and J by 4 bases. Here the CDR3 DNA reads TGTGCCAGCAGTTCACAGGACAGGGCAGGCTATGGCTACACCTTC. Amino acid sequence: CASSSQDRAGYGYTF.

The chain couples TRBV10-1 to TRBJ1-6; D remains unclear. Germline V CDR1 and CDR2: WNHNN, SYGVQD (reference sequence). The V end was cut by 4 bases, the J end by 7 bases, with 8 bases between. The CDR3 runs 13 residues. The chain's CDR3 is CASSGSLNSPLHF. In nucleotides, the CDR3 is TGCGCCAGCAGTGGTTCATTAAATTCACCCCTCCACTTT.

The V call is TRBV11-2, the J call TRBJ1-2; perhaps TRBD1 as D (6 bases). The germline CDR1 and CDR2 sequences are SGHAT and FQNNGV. V was shortened by 6 bases and J by 4 bases, with 18 bases between the two germline ends. The CDR3 covers 15 residues. The CDR3: CASRPNQGPTYGYTF. The CDR3 DNA reads TGTGCCAGCAGGCCAAATCAGGGGCCAACCTATGGCTACACCTTC.